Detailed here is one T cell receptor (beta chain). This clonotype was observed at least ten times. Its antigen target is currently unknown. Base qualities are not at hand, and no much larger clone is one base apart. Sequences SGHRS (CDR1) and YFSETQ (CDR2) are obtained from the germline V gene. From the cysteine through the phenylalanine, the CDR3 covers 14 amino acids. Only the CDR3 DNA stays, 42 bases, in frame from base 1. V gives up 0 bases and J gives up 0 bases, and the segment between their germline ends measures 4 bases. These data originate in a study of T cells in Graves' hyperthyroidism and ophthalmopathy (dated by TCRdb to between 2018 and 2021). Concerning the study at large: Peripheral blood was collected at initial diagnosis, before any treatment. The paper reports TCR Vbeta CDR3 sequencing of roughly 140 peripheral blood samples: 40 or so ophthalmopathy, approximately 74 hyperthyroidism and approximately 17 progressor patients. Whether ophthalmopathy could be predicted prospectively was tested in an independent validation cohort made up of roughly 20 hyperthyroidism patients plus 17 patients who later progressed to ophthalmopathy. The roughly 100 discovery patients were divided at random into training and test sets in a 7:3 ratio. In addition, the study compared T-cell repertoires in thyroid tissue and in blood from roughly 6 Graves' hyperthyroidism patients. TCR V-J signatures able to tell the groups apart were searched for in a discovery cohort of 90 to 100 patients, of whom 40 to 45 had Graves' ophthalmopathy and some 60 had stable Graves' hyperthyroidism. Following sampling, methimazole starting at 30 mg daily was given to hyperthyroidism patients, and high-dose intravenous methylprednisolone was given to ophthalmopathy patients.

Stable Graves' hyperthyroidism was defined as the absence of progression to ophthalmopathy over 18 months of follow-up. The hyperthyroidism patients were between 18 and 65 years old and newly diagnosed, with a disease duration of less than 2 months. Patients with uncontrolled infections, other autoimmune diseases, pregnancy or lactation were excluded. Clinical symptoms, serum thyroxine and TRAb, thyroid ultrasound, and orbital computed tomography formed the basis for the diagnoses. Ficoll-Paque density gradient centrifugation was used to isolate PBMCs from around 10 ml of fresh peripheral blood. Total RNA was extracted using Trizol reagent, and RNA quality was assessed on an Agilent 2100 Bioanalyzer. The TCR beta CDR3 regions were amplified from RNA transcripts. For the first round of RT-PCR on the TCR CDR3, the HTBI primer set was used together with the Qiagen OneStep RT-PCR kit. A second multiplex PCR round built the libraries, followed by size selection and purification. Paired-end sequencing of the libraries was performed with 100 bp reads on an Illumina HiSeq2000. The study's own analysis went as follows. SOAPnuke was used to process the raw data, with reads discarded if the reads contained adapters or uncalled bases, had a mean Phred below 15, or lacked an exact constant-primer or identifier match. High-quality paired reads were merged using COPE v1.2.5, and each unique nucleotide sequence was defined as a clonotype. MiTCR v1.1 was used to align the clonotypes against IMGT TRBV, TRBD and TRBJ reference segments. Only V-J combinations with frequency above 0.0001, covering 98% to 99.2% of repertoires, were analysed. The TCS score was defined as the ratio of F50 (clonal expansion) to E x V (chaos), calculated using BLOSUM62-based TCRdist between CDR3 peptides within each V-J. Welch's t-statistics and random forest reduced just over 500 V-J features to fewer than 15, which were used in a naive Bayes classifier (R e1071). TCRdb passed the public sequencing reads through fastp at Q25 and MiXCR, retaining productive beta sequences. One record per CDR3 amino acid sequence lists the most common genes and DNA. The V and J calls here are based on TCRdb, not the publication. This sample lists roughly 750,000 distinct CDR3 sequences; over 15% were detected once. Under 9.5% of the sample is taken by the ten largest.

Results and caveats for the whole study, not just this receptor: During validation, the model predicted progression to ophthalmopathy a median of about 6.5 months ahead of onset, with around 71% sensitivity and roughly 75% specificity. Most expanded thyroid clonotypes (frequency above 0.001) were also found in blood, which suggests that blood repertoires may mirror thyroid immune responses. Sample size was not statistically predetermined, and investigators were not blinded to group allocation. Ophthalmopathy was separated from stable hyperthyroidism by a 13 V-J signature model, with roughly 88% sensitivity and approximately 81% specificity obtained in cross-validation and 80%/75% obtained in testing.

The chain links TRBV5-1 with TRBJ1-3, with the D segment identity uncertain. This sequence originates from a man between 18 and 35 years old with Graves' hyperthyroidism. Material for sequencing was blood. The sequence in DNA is TGCGCCAGCAGCTTGGAACACTCTGGAAACACCATATATTTT. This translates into CASSLEHSGNTIYF.